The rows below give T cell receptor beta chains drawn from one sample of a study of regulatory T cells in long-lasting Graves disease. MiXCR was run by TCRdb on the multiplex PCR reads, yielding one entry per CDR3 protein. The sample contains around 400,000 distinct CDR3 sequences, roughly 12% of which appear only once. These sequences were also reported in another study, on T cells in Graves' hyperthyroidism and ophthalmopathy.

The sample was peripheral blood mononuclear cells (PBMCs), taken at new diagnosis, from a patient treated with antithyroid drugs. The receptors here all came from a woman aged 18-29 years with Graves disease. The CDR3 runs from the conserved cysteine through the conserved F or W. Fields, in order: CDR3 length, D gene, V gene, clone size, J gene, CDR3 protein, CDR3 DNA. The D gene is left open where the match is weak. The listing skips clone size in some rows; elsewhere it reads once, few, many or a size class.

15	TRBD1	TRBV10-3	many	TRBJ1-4	CAISDTTGVNEKLFF	TGTGCCATCAGTGACACGACAGGGGTTAATGAAAAACTGTTTTTT
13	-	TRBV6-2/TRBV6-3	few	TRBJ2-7	CASSYRVPYEQYF	TGTGCCAGCAGTTACAGGGTCCCCTACGAGCAGTACTTC
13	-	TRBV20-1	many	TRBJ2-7	CSASEAFAYEQYF	TGCAGTGCTAGCGAGGCCTTTGCCTACGAGCAGTACTTC
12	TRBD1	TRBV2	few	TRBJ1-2	CARRQGYYGYTF	TGTGCCAGACGACAGGGATACTATGGCTACACCTTC
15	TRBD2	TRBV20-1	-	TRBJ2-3	CSASRSGAGGDTQYF	TGCAGTGCTAGCCGAAGCGGTGCGGGGGGAGATACGCAGTATTTT
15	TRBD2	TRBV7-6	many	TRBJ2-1	CASSLSREGNNEQFF	TGTGCCAGCAGCTTAAGCAGGGAGGGCAACAATGAGCAGTTCTTC
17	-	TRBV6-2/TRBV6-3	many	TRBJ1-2	CASSYSAGKTYRNGYTF	TGTGCCAGCAGTTACTCGGCGGGAAAGACCTATCGGAATGGCTACACCTTC
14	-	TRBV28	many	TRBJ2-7	CASSLGGTAYEQYF	TGTGCCAGCAGTCTAGGGGGGACAGCCTACGAGCAGTACTTC
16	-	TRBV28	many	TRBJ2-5	CASSFPRVPRGETQYF	TGTGCCAGCAGTTTCCCTCGGGTTCCCCGTGGGGAGACCCAGTACTTC
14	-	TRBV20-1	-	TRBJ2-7	CSAPLYLDQGEQYF	TGCAGTGCCCCCCTCTACCTAGACCAAGGCGAGCAGTACTTC
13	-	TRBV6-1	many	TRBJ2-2	CASNSMNTGELFF	TGTGCCAGCAACTCTATGAACACCGGGGAGCTGTTTTTT
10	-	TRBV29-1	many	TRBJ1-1	CSVQGTEAFF	TGCAGCGTCCAGGGGACTGAAGCTTTCTTT
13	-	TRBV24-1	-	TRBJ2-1	CATSENPLHEQFF	TGTGCCACCAGTGAGAATCCCCTGCATGAGCAGTTCTTC
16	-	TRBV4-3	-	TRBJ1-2	CASSQDCGQTPYGYTF	TGCGCCAGCAGCCAAGATTGTGGACAGACCCCTTATGGCTACACCTTC
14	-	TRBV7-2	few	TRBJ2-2	CASSRTPGIGELFF	TGTGCCAGCAGCCGGACCCCAGGGATCGGGGAGCTGTTTTTT
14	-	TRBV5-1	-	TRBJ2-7	CASSLSNGDYEQYF	TGCGCCAGCAGCTTGAGTAATGGGGATTACGAGCAGTACTTC
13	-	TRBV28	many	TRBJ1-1	CASLTAMNTEAFF	TGTGCCAGTCTAACAGCTATGAACACTGAAGCTTTCTTT
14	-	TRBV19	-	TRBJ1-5	CASHTDSSGGCQHF	TGTGCCAGCCACACGGACAGCTCGGGAGGGTGCCAGCATTTT
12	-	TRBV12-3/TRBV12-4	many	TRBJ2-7	CASSLVGTKLYF	TGTGCCAGCAGTTTAGTCGGCACAAAGCTGTACTTC
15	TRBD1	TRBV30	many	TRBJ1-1	CAWSPISTGGTEAFF	TGTGCCTGGAGCCCAATTTCTACAGGGGGAACTGAAGCTTTCTTT
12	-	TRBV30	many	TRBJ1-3	CAWRKTGNTIYF	TGTGCCTGGAGAAAGACAGGAAACACCATATATTTT
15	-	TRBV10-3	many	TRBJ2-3	CAISVGNTLTDTQYF	TGTGCCATCAGTGTTGGGAATACCCTTACAGATACGCAGTATTTT
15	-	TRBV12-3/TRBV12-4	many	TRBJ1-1	CASSPRDRPNTEAFF	TGTGCCAGCAGTCCCCGAGACAGGCCGAACACTGAAGCTTTCTTT
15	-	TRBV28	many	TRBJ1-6	CASRHGRVYNSPLHF	TGTGCCAGCAGACACGGAAGGGTTTATAATTCACCCCTCCACTTT
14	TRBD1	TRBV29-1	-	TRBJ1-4	CSVLQGGTNEKLFF	TGCAGCGTCCTTCAGGGGGGGACTAATGAAAAACTGTTTTTT
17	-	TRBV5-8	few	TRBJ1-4	CASSLAASDRGNEKLFF	TGTGCCAGCAGCTTGGCCGCATCGGACCGGGGTAATGAAAAACTGTTTTTT
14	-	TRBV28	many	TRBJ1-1	CASSFIEGGTEAFF	TGTGCCAGCAGTTTTATTGAGGGCGGGACTGAAGCTTTCTTT
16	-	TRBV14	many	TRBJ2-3	CASSLPSRAYTDTQYF	TGTGCCAGCAGCCTCCCTAGCCGGGCCTACACAGATACGCAGTATTTT